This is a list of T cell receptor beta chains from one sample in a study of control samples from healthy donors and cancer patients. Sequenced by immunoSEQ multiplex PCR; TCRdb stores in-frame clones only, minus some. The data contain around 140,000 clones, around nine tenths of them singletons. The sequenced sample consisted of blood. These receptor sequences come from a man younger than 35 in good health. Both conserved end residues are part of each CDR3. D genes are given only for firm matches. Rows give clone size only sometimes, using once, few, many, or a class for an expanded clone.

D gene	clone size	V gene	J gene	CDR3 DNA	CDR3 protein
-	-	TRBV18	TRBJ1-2	TGTGCCAGCTCCTCCGGACAGAGCTTATATGGCTACACCTTC	CASSSGQSLYGYTF
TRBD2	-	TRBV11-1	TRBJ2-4	TGTGCCAGCAGCGGGGGGGGTGAGAACATTCAGTACTTC	CASSGGGENIQYF
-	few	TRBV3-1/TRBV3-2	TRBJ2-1	TGTGCCAGCAGCCAAGATATTGGGGGCAATGAGCAGTTCTTC	CASSQDIGGNEQFF
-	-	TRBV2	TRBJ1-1	TGTGCCAGCGTAGGGGGGGTCACTGAAGCTTTCTTT	CASVGGVTEAFF
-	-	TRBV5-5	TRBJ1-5	TGTGCCAGCAGCCAAAGCCTGCCTAGCAATCAGCCCCAGCATTTT	CASSQSLPSNQPQHF
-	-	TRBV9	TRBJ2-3	TGTGCCAGCAGCGCGGACAGTAGCACAGATACGCAGTATTTT	CASSADSSTDTQYF
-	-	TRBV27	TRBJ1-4	TGTGCCAGCAGGGACCAGAAGGGTGCAACTAATGAAAAACTGTTTTTT	CASRDQKGATNEKLFF
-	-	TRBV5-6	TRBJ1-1	TGTGCCAGCAGCTTGGAGGGCTTACCTGAAGCTTTCTTT	CASSLEGLPEAFF
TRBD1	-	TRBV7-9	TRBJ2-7	TGTGCCAGCAGCCCAAGGACAGGGAACGAGCAGTACTTC	CASSPRTGNEQYF
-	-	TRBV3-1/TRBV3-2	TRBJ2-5	TGTGCCAGCAGCCCTTACCAAGAGACCCAGTACTTC	CASSPYQETQYF
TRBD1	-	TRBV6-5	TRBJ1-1	TGTGCCAGCAGTTACTCATCAGGGGGGACTGAAGCTTTCTTT	CASSYSSGGTEAFF
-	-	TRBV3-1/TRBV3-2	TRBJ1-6	TGTGCCAGCAGCCAAGATTCAGGGAACTCACCCCTCCACTTT	CASSQDSGNSPLHF
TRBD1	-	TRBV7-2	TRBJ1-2	TGTGCCAGCAGCTCGGGACAGGGCTATGGCTACACCTTC	CASSSGQGYGYTF
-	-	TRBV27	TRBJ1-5	TGTGCCAGCAGTCGGGGGGGTTATGGCAATCAGCCCCAGCATTTT	CASSRGGYGNQPQHF
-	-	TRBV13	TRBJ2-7	TGTGCCAGCAGCTTTAACTACGAGCAGTACTTC	CASSFNYEQYF
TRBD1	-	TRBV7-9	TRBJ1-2	TGTGCCAGCAGCTCAGGGGGGCACTATGGCTACACCTTC	CASSSGGHYGYTF
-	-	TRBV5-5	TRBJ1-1	TGTGCCAGCAGCTTTGCGCAAGCCAACACTGAAGCTTTCTTT	CASSFAQANTEAFF
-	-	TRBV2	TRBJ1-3	TGTGCCAGCAACCCCCTGGGTGGGGGAAACACCATATATTTT	CASNPLGGGNTIYF
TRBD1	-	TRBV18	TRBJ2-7	TGTGCCAGTCAACCGGGACAGGGGCTCTACGAGCAGTACTTC	CASQPGQGLYEQYF
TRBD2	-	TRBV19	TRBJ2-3	TGTGCCAGCCGGGGGGGCCACGATACGCAGTATTTT	CASRGGHDTQYF
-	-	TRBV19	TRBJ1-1	TGTGCCAGTAGTAATCCGGGAATGAACACTGAAGCTTTCTTT	CASSNPGMNTEAFF
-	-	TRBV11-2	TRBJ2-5	TGTGCCAGCAGCTTAGTCCCCCTCCTGGGCCAGTACTTC	CASSLVPLLGQYF
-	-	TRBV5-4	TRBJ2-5	TGTGCCAGCAGCTTAGGGGGGGGGTCCCAAGAGACCCAGTACTTC	CASSLGGGSQETQYF
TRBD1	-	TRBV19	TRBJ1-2	TGTGCCAGTTCGAACAGGGGAGTCTATGGCTACACCTTC	CASSNRGVYGYTF
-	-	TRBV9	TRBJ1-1	TGTGCCAGCAGCCCCGTGAGGGGAAACACTGAAGCTTTCTTT	CASSPVRGNTEAFF
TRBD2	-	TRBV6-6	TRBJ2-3	TGTGCCAGCAGTTACTCGCGACTAGCGGGCACAGATACGCAGTATTTT	CASSYSRLAGTDTQYF
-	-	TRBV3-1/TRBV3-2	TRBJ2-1	TGTGCCAGCAGCCCGGGGACAACCGCCTACAATGAGCAGTTCTTC	CASSPGTTAYNEQFF
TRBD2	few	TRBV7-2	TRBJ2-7	TGTGCCAGCAGCTTACAAGGGACTAGGAGCTACGAGCAGTACTTC	CASSLQGTRSYEQYF
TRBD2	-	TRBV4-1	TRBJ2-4	TGCGCCAGCAGCCAAGAAACGGGACTAGATCACTGGGGGGGAAACATTCAGTACTTC	CASSQETGLDHWGGNIQYF
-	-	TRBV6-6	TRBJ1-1	TGTGCCAGCAGTTCCCGACAGACGAACACTGAAGCTTTCTTT	CASSSRQTNTEAFF
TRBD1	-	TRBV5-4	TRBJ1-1	TGTGCCAGCAGCTCGTGGACAGGTGAAGCTTTCTTT	CASSSWTGEAFF
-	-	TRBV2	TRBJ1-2	TGTGCCAGCGCCTCGTTTGTGAATGGCTACACCTTC	CASASFVNGYTF
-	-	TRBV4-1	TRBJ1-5	TGCGCCAGCAGCCAAGAATCGGATCAGCCCCAGCATTTT	CASSQESDQPQHF
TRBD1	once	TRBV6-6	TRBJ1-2	TGTGCCAGCAGTTACGGGACAGGTCACTACACCTTC	CASSYGTGHYTF
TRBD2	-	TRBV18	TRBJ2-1	TGTGCCAGCTCGGCGCTAGCGGGACAAAATGAGCAGTTCTTC	CASSALAGQNEQFF
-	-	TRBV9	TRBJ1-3	TGTGCCAGCAGCGTAGGGGCAGGGCGTGGAAACACCATATATTTT	CASSVGAGRGNTIYF
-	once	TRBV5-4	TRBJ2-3	TGTGCCAGCAGTCTCGGTTCCACAGATACGCAGTATTTT	CASSLGSTDTQYF
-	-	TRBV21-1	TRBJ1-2	TGTGCCAGCAGACCAATTTTGGGACAGTCCTATGGCTACACCTTC	CASRPILGQSYGYTF
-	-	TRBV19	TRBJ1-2	TGTGCCAGTAGTATAGATGGGGGAATCTATGGCTACACCTTC	CASSIDGGIYGYTF
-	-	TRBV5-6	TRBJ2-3	TGTGCCAGCGTTCCTTTGGGACGGCCCATACTCAGCACAGATACGCAGTATTTT	CASVPLGRPILSTDTQYF
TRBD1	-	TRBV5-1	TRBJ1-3	TGCGCCAGCAGCCCAGGGACAGCTGGAAACACCATATATTTT	CASSPGTAGNTIYF
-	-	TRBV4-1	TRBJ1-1	TGCGCCAGCAGCCAAGGTCGGGGGGCCGCGGGTCGAGAAGCTTTCTTT	CASSQGRGAAGREAFF
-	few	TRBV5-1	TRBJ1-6	TGCGCCAGCAGCACCGGCAGCGAGAATACGAATTCACCCCTCCACTTT	CASSTGSENTNSPLHF
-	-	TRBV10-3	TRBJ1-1	TGTGCCATCAGAGAATTAACAAGTAACACTGAAGCTTTCTTT	CAIRELTSNTEAFF
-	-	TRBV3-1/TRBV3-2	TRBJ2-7	TGTGCCAGCAGCCAATACGGAGGGGGCGGCTACGAGCAGTACTTC	CASSQYGGGGYEQYF
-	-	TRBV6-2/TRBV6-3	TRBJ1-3	TGTGCCAGCAGTTACCACGAGACAGAGAGACCCTCTGGAAACACCATATATTTT	CASSYHETERPSGNTIYF
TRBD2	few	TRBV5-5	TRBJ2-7	TGTGCCAGCAGCTTGGGCGGGGGGGTTATCTACGAGCAGTACTTC	CASSLGGGVIYEQYF
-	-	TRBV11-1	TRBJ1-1	TGTGCCAGCAGCCCCACCCCGGAGGCTTTCTTT	CASSPTPEAFF